These 23 T cell receptor beta chains originate from one sample sequenced in a study of CD8 T cells in ankylosing spondylitis. TCRdb used MiXCR to reprocess the 5' RACE reads, holding one entry per CDR3 protein. The sample consists of hundreds of thousands of distinct CDR3 sequences, about an eighth of them appearing once. For these TCRs, the target antigens are not known. Notes on the study in general: For ankylosing spondylitis blood, a TCR beta motif of about eight highly homologous variants appeared characteristic.

Sequencing was performed on blood, either unsorted or a sorted T cell fraction (not recorded which). These receptors all come from a male donor with ankylosing spondylitis.

This rearrangement joins TRBV2 to TRBJ1-1; possible D gene TRBD1, 5 bases. Trimming took 3 bases from V and 1 from J, leaving 9 bases between them. Germline V gene data show CDR1 as SNHLY and CDR2 as FYNNEI. The length of the CDR3 is 14 residues. In DNA form, the CDR3 reads TGTGCCAGCAGTGATACCGGACAGAACACTGAAGCTTTCTTT. Translation gives CASSDTGQNTEAFF.

In this sample, this clonotype turned up a few times. The V call is TRBV6-6, the J call TRBJ1-1, with 11 bases lining up with TRBD1. Germline CDR1 reads MNHNY; CDR2 reads SVGAGI (reference sequence). Germline trimming cut 7 bases from V and 6 bases from J; bases unmatched to any gene: 4. The CDR3 covers 13 residues. The chain's CDR3 is CASKGQGVAEAFF. The CDR3 nucleotides read TGTGCCAGCAAGGGACAGGGGGTGGCTGAAGCTTTCTTT.

This clonotype has a count of ten or more. V and J are TRBV12-3 or TRBV12-4 and TRBJ1-1; tentative D call: TRBD1 (5 bases). V lost 6 bases to trimming and J lost 1 base, with 15 bases between them. The CDR3 totals 15 residues. The CDR3 region is CASSRGDRRNTEAFF. The DNA of the CDR3 is TGTGCCAGCAGCCGAGGGGATCGACGGAACACTGAAGCTTTCTTT.

The genes are TRBV5-5 and TRBJ2-1; D assignment may be TRBD1 or TRBD2 (5 bases each). Germline V CDR1 and CDR2: SGHKS, YYEKEE (reference sequence). The CDR3 is made up of 15 amino acids. V was shortened by 3 bases and J by 9 bases, with 19 bases between the two germline ends. The CDR3 loop is CASSSRAAGHGEQFF. In DNA form, the CDR3 reads TGTGCCAGCAGCTCCCGAGCGGCAGGGCATGGTGAGCAGTTCTTC.

This clonotype was detected ten times or more. This chain uses TRBV7-2 with TRBJ1-3; possibly TRBD1 for D (5 bases). The CDR3 extends over 14 amino acids. V was cut by 5 bases and J by 3 bases, with 11 bases left in between. Germline V lookup: CDR1 SGHTA, CDR2 FQGNSA. CDR3 coding DNA: TGTGCCAGCAGCGCGTGGGGCCTTGGAAACACCATATATTTT. Translated: CASSAWGLGNTIYF.

The V and J genes are TRBV7-2 and TRBJ1-4, with 7 nucleotides matching TRBD1. V lost 5 bases, J lost 5 bases, and 8 bases stayed unmatched. The CDR3 is made up of 15 amino acids. Germline assignment: CDR1 SGHTA and CDR2 FQGNSA. The CDR3 region is CASSQGGGSNEKLFF. The CDR3 coding sequence is TGTGCCAGCAGCCAGGGGGGGGGATCAAATGAAAAACTGTTTTTT.

This clonotype was counted between two and nine times. The CDR3 nucleotides are TGTGCCAGCAGCAATAGCTTAGAGTCGAGGGAGCAGTACTTC. Protein sequence: CASSNSLESREQYF. The chain is built from TRBV7-9 and TRBJ2-7; D gene ambiguous. Germline CDR1 and CDR2: SEHNR and FQNEAQ (reference sequence). The CDR3 runs 14 residues. V dropped 5 bases and J dropped 7 bases, with 18 bases sitting between them.

J is TRBJ2-1 and V is TRBV23-1; 10 bases are shared with TRBD2. TRBV23-1 is placed among ORFs of uncertain function. V lost 2 bases and J lost 5; bases outside the gene matches: 9. The length of the CDR3 is 17 residues. The CDR3 DNA is TGCGCCAGCAGTCAAACCATAAGGACTAGCGGTAACAATGAGCAGTTCTTC. Its translation: CASSQTIRTSGNNEQFF.

This clonotype was recorded at least ten times. The rearrangement joins TRBV5-1 to TRBJ2-1; weak D call: TRBD2 (7 bases). Germline CDR1 and CDR2: SGHRS and YFSETQ. Trimming pared 2 bases from V and 8 bases from J, leaving 17 bases between. The CDR3 sequence is 15 residues long. CDR3 bases: TGCGCCAGCAGCTTACTTCTAGCGGAGGGGGATGAGCAGTTCTTC. Translation gives CASSLLLAEGDEQFF.

This clonotype was counted many times. V is TRBV5-1 and J is TRBJ2-3; D unresolved. Germline assignment: CDR1 SGHRS and CDR2 YFSETQ. V lost 7 bases and J 5 bases, leaving 17 bases between the germline ends. The CDR3 covers 14 residues. The CDR3 here is CASLEPGVQDTQYF. CDR3 nucleotides: TGCGCCAGCTTGGAACCAGGCGTTCAAGATACGCAGTATTTT.

This clonotype has only a few counts. This sequence joins TRBV27 and TRBJ1-3, with D unclear. CDR3 length equals 15 residues. V was clipped by 6 bases and J by 2 bases, with 14 bases between them. Germline-derived CDR1 and CDR2 are MNHEY and SMNVEV (reference sequence). CDR3 nucleotides: TGTGCCAGCAGATCCCCTGGCAGAACTGGAAACACCATATATTTT. This translates into CASRSPGRTGNTIYF.

The chain is built from TRBV3-1 and TRBJ2-7; 10 bases match TRBD2. The CDR3 is made up of 14 amino acids. Germline V gene sequence: CDR1 LGHDT, CDR2 YNNKEL (reference sequence). The ends lost 3 bases at V and 6 bases at J; junction bases unmatched: 5. The CDR3 DNA is TGTGCCAGCAGCCAGAGCGGGAGGGCTGGCGAGCAGTACTTC. It encodes CASSQSGRAGEQYF.

This clonotype showed up just a few times. This chain joins TRBV29-1 and TRBJ2-3, with unresolved D. Trimming took off 8 bases at V and 5 bases at J, with 14 bases between the two ends. This CDR3 comprises 12 residues. From germline, CDR1 is SQVTM and CDR2 ANQGSEA. CDR3 sequence reads: CSTGLERDTQYF. In DNA, the CDR3 is TGCAGCACGGGCCTCGAAAGAGATACGCAGTATTTT.

In its sample, this clonotype was seen many times. The chain combines TRBV24-1 with TRBJ2-1; the D call may be TRBD1 or TRBD2 (6 bases each). V was clipped by 6 bases and J by 7 bases, with 18 bases between them. Germline V gene data show CDR1 as KGHDR and CDR2 as SFDVKD. This CDR3 has 15 residues. CDR3: CATSPRTGAKNEQFF. The DNA for the CDR3 is TGTGCCACCAGTCCTCGGACGGGGGCCAAAAATGAGCAGTTCTTC.

This clonotype was seen ten or more times. The rearrangement uses TRBV29-1 and TRBJ2-1, with D unresolved. From germline, CDR1 is SQVTM and CDR2 ANQGSEA. This CDR3 is built from 14 residues. V shed 2 bases and J shed 3 bases, with 11 bases lying between them. CDR3 loop: CSVEHRDNYNEQFF. In DNA, the CDR3 is TGCAGCGTTGAACATCGAGATAACTACAATGAGCAGTTCTTC.

This clonotype was seen a few times. The chain links TRBV5-1 to TRBJ2-1, with TRBD1 as a possible D gene (6 bases). Between the trimmed V and J ends, which lost 4 bases and 5 bases, there was a span of 13 bases. The CDR3 runs to 14 residues. The germline gives CDR1 SGHRS, CDR2 YFSETQ. CDR3: CASSPGHTHNEQFF. The CDR3 DNA follows: TGCGCCAGCAGCCCGGGACATACCCACAATGAGCAGTTCTTC.

There are a few counts of this clonotype. V and J are TRBV4-2 and TRBJ2-1; 14 bases align to TRBD2. Trimming at V came to 4 bases and at J to 0 bases, leaving 8 bases not matched to a gene. The CDR3 loop spans 19 amino acids. CDR1 and CDR2 (germline): LGHNA, YNFKEQ. CDR3 region: CASSPRTSGRFFSYNEQFF. CDR3 sequence (DNA): TGTGCCAGCAGCCCCCGGACTAGCGGGAGGTTCTTCTCCTACAATGAGCAGTTCTTC.

This clonotype was counted between two and nine times. The chain uses TRBV20-1 and TRBJ1-2, with 8 nucleotides matching TRBD1. Trimming took 5 bases from V and 3 from J; bases not matched to a gene: 11. Germline CDR1 and CDR2: DFQATT and SNEGSKA (reference sequence). This CDR3 comprises 15 residues. CDR3 sequence reads: CSAVDRGALHYGYTF. The CDR3 bases are TGCAGTGCTGTAGACAGGGGAGCCCTACACTATGGCTACACCTTC.

The J gene is TRBJ2-5, the V gene TRBV27; D is undetermined. CDR1 and CDR2 (germline): MNHEY, SMNVEV (reference sequence). The CDR3 extends over 13 amino acids. The V end was cut by 3 bases, the J end by 3 bases, with 8 bases between. DNA of the CDR3: TGTGCCAGCAGTTTCGCCCGAAAAGAGACCCAGTACTTC. Amino acids: CASSFARKETQYF.

The V gene is TRBV5-1, the J gene TRBJ1-6, with 7 bases aligning to TRBD1. The V gene's germline CDR1 is SGHRS and CDR2 YFSETQ. This CDR3 contains 14 residues. J gave up 5 bases and V 3 bases, and 2 bases lay outside the gene matches. This CDR3 reads CASSSGQHNSPLHF. In DNA form, the CDR3 reads TGCGCCAGCAGCTCGGGACAGCATAATTCACCCCTCCACTTT.

This clonotype was recorded at least ten times. The V gene is TRBV5-1, the J gene TRBJ2-1; 7 bases line up with TRBD1. The CDR3 has 16 residues. CDR1 and CDR2 from the germline V gene are SGHRS and YFSETQ. The trim removed 4 bases at V and 7 bases at J, leaving 14 bases unmatched. The CDR3 DNA follows: TGCGCCAGCAGCCCCCAGGGCAGGGGGAAGGGGAATGAGCAGTTCTTC. Translation: CASSPQGRGKGNEQFF.

The table lists this clonotype with a few counts. This chain joins TRBV10-2 and TRBJ1-1; tentative D call: TRBD1 (5 bases). CDR3 length: 17 residues. Germline loops: CDR1 WSHSY, CDR2 SAAADI. V was cut by 6 bases and J by 0 bases, with 20 bases left in between. CDR3: CASRGDVGRRVNTEAFF. CDR3 sequence (DNA): TGCGCCAGCAGGGGGGACGTGGGGCGGAGGGTGAACACTGAAGCTTTCTTT.

This clonotype occurred many times. This chain joins TRBV5-1 and TRBJ2-4; the match to TRBD2 covers 12 bases. Germline loops: CDR1 SGHRS, CDR2 YFSETQ. The CDR3 runs 17 residues. J lost 5 bases, V lost 1 base, and 7 bases had no gene match. The CDR3 sequence is CASSLPSSGREENIQYF. The CDR3 DNA reads as TGCGCCAGCAGCTTGCCCTCTAGCGGGAGGGAGGAAAACATTCAGTACTTC.